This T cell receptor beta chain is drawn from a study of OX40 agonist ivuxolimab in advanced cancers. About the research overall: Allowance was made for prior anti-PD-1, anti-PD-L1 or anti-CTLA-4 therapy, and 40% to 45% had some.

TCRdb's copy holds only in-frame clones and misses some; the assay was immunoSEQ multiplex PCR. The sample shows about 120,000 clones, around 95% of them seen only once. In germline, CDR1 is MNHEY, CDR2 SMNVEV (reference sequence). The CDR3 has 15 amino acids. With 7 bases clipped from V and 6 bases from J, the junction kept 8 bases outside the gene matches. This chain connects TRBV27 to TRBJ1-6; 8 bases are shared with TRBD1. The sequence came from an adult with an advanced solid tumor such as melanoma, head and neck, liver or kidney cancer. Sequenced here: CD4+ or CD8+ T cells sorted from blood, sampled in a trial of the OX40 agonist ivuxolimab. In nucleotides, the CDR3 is TGTGCCAGCACGTTGCTCGGGACAGGTAATTCACCCCTCCACTTT. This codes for CASTLLGTGNSPLHF.